This entry is about one T cell receptor beta chain. Sequencing was performed with immunoSEQ multiplex PCR; in TCRdb, only in-frame clones are kept and a portion is missing. Of over 400,000 clones detected, about 96% appear once; the ten largest clones hold about 0.068%. The sample originates from a study of shared clonotypes between healthy human individuals. Germline CDR1 reads SNHLY; CDR2 reads FYNNEI. The CDR3 has 14 amino acids. Losses at the gene ends were 4 bases for V and 0 bases for J; bases not matched to a gene: 0. The sequence came from a woman aged 25 to 39 in good health. Sequences were obtained from naive CD4+ T cells sorted from blood. Subset of the sample: CD45RA+ positively selected. J is TRBJ2-7 and V is TRBV2; 10 nucleotides align to TRBD2. CDR3 nucleotide sequence: TGTGCCAGCAGTGGGACTAGCGGCTCCTACGAGCAGTACTTC. Protein sequence: CASSGTSGSYEQYF.